One TCR beta chain is described in this entry. Its target is not known. This sample is part of a study of T cell responses to AZD1222 COVID-19 vaccine. Study-wide context: The study pooled second doses at about 4 or about 12 weeks.

Study results and caveats: Researchers took repertoire samples only after the peak T cell response had come. Clonal diversity was possibly underestimated; the donors were predominantly white British and more often female. Seropositive AZD1222 recipients at baseline numbered only five or six.

The J segment lost 8 bases and the V segment lost 3 bases, leaving 7 bases of the junction unmatched. CDR1 and CDR2 (germline): SGDLS, YYNGEE. This CDR3 is 14 amino acids long. The protocol was immunoSEQ multiplex PCR, while the TCRdb copy is restricted to in-frame clones and leaves out a portion. This table has tens of thousands of clones, around three quarters appearing once. The sequence came from an adult in good health. Sequences were derived from peripheral blood, sampled on day 0 of AZD1222 vaccination. This sequence joins TRBV9 and TRBJ1-2; TRBD1 aligns across 10 bases. CDR3 sequence (DNA): TGTGCCAGCAGCGAAGACAGGGGGCTAGGAGGCTACACCTTC. Translated, it gives CASSEDRGLGGYTF.